These 7 T cell receptor beta chains share one sample of origin, sequenced in a study of molecular identifiers for immune sequencing clone quantification. MiXCR, applied by TCRdb to the PCR reads, yields one record per CDR3 protein. Here the sample spans about 640,000 distinct CDR3 sequences, 15% to 20% being singletons. What was sequenced was naive CD8+ T cells from blood, with Jurkat cell RNA spiked in. The subset here: FACS-sorted CD8+CD4-CCR7+CD45RA+ naive T cells. All receptors derive from a human donor in good health. Some libraries in this study had Jurkat cell RNA spiked in.

This clonotype has more than one count but fewer than ten. The chain is built from TRBV28 and TRBJ2-1; D gene unclear. CDR3 size: 15 residues. With 3 bases removed from V and 9 bases from J, the gap between germline ends came to 18 bases. Per the germline V gene, CDR1 is MDHEN and CDR2 is SYDVKM. The CDR3 DNA follows: TGTGCCAGCAGTTTTGCTGGAGCCCCCCGTGTTGAGCAGTTCTTC. Amino acids: CASSFAGAPRVEQFF.

On this clonotype itself: The junction and the germline gene differ at one end; a read error may be behind it. V is TRBV20-1 and J is TRBJ1-5; D is possibly TRBD1 (5 bases). Germline lookup yields CDR1 DFQATT and CDR2 SNEGSKA (reference sequence). This CDR3 has 15 residues. CDR3 sequence reads: CSARSGRNSNQPRHF. The CDR3 region has the DNA TGCAGTGCTAGATCGGGACGGAATAGCAATCAGCCCCGGCATTTT.

The chain uses TRBV13 and TRBJ2-1; tentatively, D is TRBD1 or TRBD2 (5 bases each). The CDR3 sequence is 16 residues long. Germline CDR1 and CDR2: PRHDT and FYEKMQ (reference sequence). The V end lost 4 bases, the J end lost 8 bases, and 21 bases lay between the germline ends. CDR3 coding DNA: TGTGCCAGCAGCTCCCGGGACGGGGTATGGTCGGATGAGCAGTTCTTC. Translated: CASSSRDGVWSDEQFF.

This clonotype has a count of ten or more. The rearrangement joins TRBV4-1 to TRBJ2-7; a weak D match, TRBD1 (6 bases). The germline V gene has CDR1 MGHRA and CDR2 YSYEKL. V lost 0 bases to trimming and J lost 3 bases, with 9 bases between them. This CDR3 spans 14 amino acids. CDR3 in amino acids: CASSQENRDYEQYF. CDR3 in DNA: TGCGCCAGCAGCCAAGAAAACAGGGACTACGAGCAGTACTTC.

This clonotype was observed many times. This chain uses TRBV5-4 with TRBJ2-7; no definite D call. Germline loops: CDR1 SGHNT, CDR2 YYREEE (reference sequence). The CDR3 is 13 residues long. Trimming pared 3 bases from V and 3 bases from J, leaving 10 bases between. This chain's CDR3 is CASSSSPSYEQYF. The CDR3 DNA reads TGTGCCAGCAGCTCGAGCCCTAGCTACGAGCAGTACTTC. The complete variable domain, with remaining parts taken from reference TRBV5-4 and TRBJ2-7, reads ETGVTQSPTHLIKTRGQQVTLRCSSQSGHNTVSWYQQALGQGPQFIFQYYREEENGRGNFPPRFSGLQFPNYSSELNVNALELDDSALYLCASSSSPSYEQYFGPGTRLTVT.

As regards this clonotype: Its ends do not fully match the called genes, so a read error is possible. V gene TRBV5-3 combines with J gene TRBJ2-5; D not resolved. TRBV5-3 is treated as an ORF (open reading frame) with a function not yet certain. The CDR3 is made up of 14 amino acids. CDR3 residues: CASSLDGPQETQYF. CDR3 DNA sequence: TGTGCCAGCAGCTTGGACGGACCCCAAGAGACCCAGTACTTC.

For this clonotype: A much bigger clone sits one base away, suggesting this may be a read error. The CDR3 does not end in the conserved phenylalanine or tryptophan, so this is likely a read error. The V gene is TRBV7-6, the J gene TRBJ2-4; D might be TRBD2 (5 bases). This CDR3 region has 16 residues. The V gene's germline CDR1 is SGHVS and CDR2 FNYEAQ. Trimming removed 4 bases from V and 0 bases from J, with 13 bases in between. Here the CDR3 reads CASSSSTGIAKNIQYL. The CDR3, as DNA: TGTGCCAGCAGCTCCAGCACCGGGATAGCCAAAAACATTCAGTACCTC.